The 16 T cell receptor beta chains presented below share a single source sample, sequenced in a study of regulatory T cells in long-lasting Graves disease. Time point specified: newly diagnosed GD, antithyroid drugs for less than 3 months. PBMC RNA served as the TCR library source. Building the TCR beta libraries relied on iRepertoire HTBI primers, and CDR3 regions underwent Arm-PCR. TCRdb re-called the multiplex PCR reads with MiXCR, one entry per CDR3 protein. Of 540,000 or so distinct CDR3 sequences listed, approximately 13% were seen once; the top ten hold roughly a tenth. This same sample was also part of a study on T cells in Graves' hyperthyroidism and ophthalmopathy.

The specimen was peripheral blood mononuclear cells (PBMCs), collected at new diagnosis, from a patient treated with antithyroid drugs. All receptors come from a young man with Graves disease.

This clonotype was picked up many times. The V and J genes are TRBV24-1 and TRBJ2-1, with 8 nucleotides matching TRBD2. This CDR3 has 12 amino acids. J lost 16 bases, V lost 9 bases, and 13 bases had no gene match. Looked up from germline, CDR1 is KGHDR and CDR2 is SFDVKD. This chain's CDR3 is CATGAPAGATFF. For the CDR3, the DNA is TGTGCCACCGGCGCCCCAGCGGGAGCCACTTTCTTC.

The rearrangement links TRBV10-1 to TRBJ2-7; D might be TRBD2 (6 bases). CDR3 size: 14 residues. V was trimmed by 7 bases and J by 5 bases, leaving 18 bases between them. Germline CDR1 WNHNN, CDR2 SYGVQD (reference sequence). The CDR3 bases are TGCGCCAGCATGGCCTCGGGAGATGACGACGAGCAGTACTTC. Translated, it gives CASMASGDDDEQYF.

This clonotype was detected many times. The chain joins TRBV10-3 to TRBJ2-1, with 16 nucleotides matching TRBD2. This CDR3 region has 15 residues. The V gene end was trimmed by 6 bases and the J gene end by 6 bases; junction bases not matched to a gene: 2. Germline CDR1 and CDR2: ENHRY and SYGVKD. The CDR3 reads CAISGTSGRANEQFF. As DNA, the CDR3 is TGTGCCATCAGCGGGACTAGCGGGAGGGCCAATGAGCAGTTCTTC.

This clonotype was counted ten times or more. V is TRBV4-2 and J is TRBJ1-4; 10 bases match TRBD1. CDR1 is LGHNA and CDR2 is YNFKEQ in the germline V gene. J gave up 5 bases and V 6 bases, and 6 bases lay outside the gene matches. The CDR3 has 15 residues. CDR3: CASRPTGGGNEKLFF. DNA for the CDR3: TGTGCCAGCAGACCGACAGGGGGCGGGAATGAAAAACTGTTTTTT.

The table lists this clonotype with many counts. The genes are TRBV7-2 and TRBJ2-7; D unclear. Trimming removed 0 bases at V and 0 bases at J, with 6 bases between. Germline values: CDR1 SGHTA, CDR2 FQGNSA. The CDR3 totals 14 residues. In DNA, the CDR3 is TGTGCCAGCAGCTTAGCAGGACCCTCCTACGAGCAGTACTTC. The encoded protein is CASSLAGPSYEQYF. Complete variable domain (other parts from reference TRBV7-2 and TRBJ2-7): GAGVSQSPSNKVTEKGKDVELRCDPISGHTALYWYRQSLGQGLEFLIYFQGNSAPDKSGLPSDRFSAERTGGSVSTLTIQRTQQEDSAVYLCASSLAGPSYEQYFGPGTRLTVT.

This clonotype was counted between two and nine times. The chain is built from TRBV15 and TRBJ2-2; D gene ambiguous. Trimming pared 1 base from V and 1 base from J, leaving 10 bases between. The germline CDR1 and CDR2 sequences are LNHNV and YYDKDF (reference sequence). The CDR3 is made up of 16 amino acids. This CDR3 reads CATSRVKGMNTGELFF. The CDR3 DNA reads as TGTGCCACCAGCAGAGTCAAAGGAATGAACACCGGGGAGCTGTTTTTT.

This clonotype was seen more than once but under ten times. The rearrangement links TRBV5-6 to TRBJ1-1; D not resolved. The CDR3 covers 12 residues. Germline CDR1 reads SGHDT; CDR2 reads YYEEEE. Trimming left V 4 bases short and J 2 bases short, with 6 bases between. The CDR3 spells CASSHGNTEAFF. CDR3 DNA: TGTGCCAGCAGCCATGGAAACACTGAAGCTTTCTTT.

This clonotype was counted at least ten times. The chain carries TRBV2 and TRBJ1-1; D might be TRBD1 (5 bases). The CDR3 consists of 14 residues. Trimming took off 3 bases at V and 0 bases at J, with 8 bases between the two ends. CDR1 SNHLY and CDR2 FYNNEI come from the germline V gene. CDR3 sequence: CASSEGRMNTEAFF. The CDR3 coding sequence is TGTGCCAGCAGTGAGGGACGGATGAACACTGAAGCTTTCTTT.

This clonotype was found many times. The chain combines TRBV15 with TRBJ2-7; 7 bases match TRBD2. Germline V gene data show CDR1 as LNHNV and CDR2 as YYDKDF (reference sequence). The CDR3 is 13 residues long. V lost 5 bases to trimming and J lost 4 bases; unmatched junction nucleotides: 5. The DNA for the CDR3 is TGTGCCACCAGCCGAGGGACTATTTACGAGCAGTACTTC. Translation gives CATSRGTIYEQYF. Looking up the rest from reference TRBV15 and TRBJ2-7 gives the full variable domain: DAMVIQNPRYQVTQFGKPVTLSCSQTLNHNVMYWYQQKSSQAPKLLFHYYDKDFNNEADTPDNFQSRRPNTSFCFLDIRSPGLGDTAMYLCATSRGTIYEQYFGPGTRLTVT.

This clonotype was recorded many times. The chain is built from TRBV5-1 and TRBJ2-1; 11 positions match TRBD2. Per the germline V gene, CDR1 is SGHRS and CDR2 is YFSETQ. V dropped 2 bases and J dropped 8; count of bases not matched to a gene: 3. The CDR3 covers 14 residues. The CDR3 region has the DNA TGCGCCAGCAGCTTAACGGGACTAGCGGATGAGCAGTTCTTC. Residues: CASSLTGLADEQFF.

Concerning this clonotype: Given a much more abundant clone one base away, this may be a read error. The rearrangement links TRBV6-5 to TRBJ2-7; D is unclear. V was clipped by 0 bases and J by 6 bases, with 12 bases between them. The germline gives CDR1 MNHEY, CDR2 SVGAGI. The length of the CDR3 is 14 residues. The CDR3 coding sequence is TGTGCCAGCAGTTACTCGATACAAGGGCTCGAGCAGTACTTC. As protein: CASSYSIQGLEQYF.

V and J are TRBV11-3 and TRBJ2-1, with 9 bases fitting TRBD2. V dropped 5 bases and J dropped 5; count of bases not matched to a gene: 16. Germline-derived CDR1 and CDR2 are SGHNT and YENEEA. The CDR3 sequence is 18 residues long. DNA for the CDR3: TGTGCCAGCAGCACCGGGGGGGTGATAGCGGGAGATCACAATGAGCAGTTCTTC. Residues: CASSTGGVIAGDHNEQFF.

In its sample, this clonotype was seen many times. The chain employs TRBV28 and TRBJ2-1; no firm D call. V gave up 4 bases and J gave up 10 bases, with 11 bases separating them. Germline V gene data show CDR1 as MDHEN and CDR2 as SYDVKM. The CDR3 extends over 12 amino acids. The CDR3 loop is CASSSGFFEQFF. As DNA, the CDR3 is TGTGCCAGCAGTTCTGGGTTTTTCGAGCAGTTCTTC.

This clonotype was seen at least ten times. V is TRBV12-3 or TRBV12-4 and J is TRBJ1-3; D is uncertain. This CDR3 is 14 amino acids long. V lost 5 bases and J lost 0, with 8 bases in between. The CDR3 DNA reads TGTGCCAGCAGTCCAGGACGCTCTGGAAACACCATATATTTT. Protein product: CASSPGRSGNTIYF.

This clonotype was seen repeatedly, ten times or more. V gene TRBV2 combines with J gene TRBJ2-2; D tentatively fits TRBD1 or TRBD2 (7 bases each). CDR3 length: 16 amino acids. Germline lookup yields CDR1 SNHLY and CDR2 FYNNEI. V lost 2 bases to trimming and J lost 6 bases, with 16 bases between them. DNA for the CDR3: TGTGCCAGCAGTGAAACAGGGGAGGGTTTGGCCGGGGAGCTGTTTTTT. Protein: CASSETGEGLAGELFF.

This clonotype appeared a single time. This sequence joins TRBV30 and TRBJ2-3; the D gene could be TRBD1 or TRBD2 (6 bases each). The CDR3 runs to 13 residues. Germline CDR1 is GTSNPN and CDR2 is SVGIG (reference sequence). Trimming took off 5 bases at V and 8 bases at J, with 17 bases between the two ends. The CDR3, as DNA: TGTGCCTGGGAGGGGAAGGGGGGTAGTACGCAGTATTTT. Translating it yields CAWEGKGGSTQYF.